These 7 T cell receptor beta chains were sequenced from one sample in a study of T cells after posttransplantation cyclophosphamide (TCRdb year 2016). The sample's treatment or condition, from its label and the paper: high-dose cyclophosphamide on days +3 and +4 as single-agent GVHD prophylaxis. Busulfan and fludarabine conditioning, a related or unrelated marrow graft, and cyclophosphamide on days +3 and +4 were given to PTCy patients. To prepare the library, the immunoSEQ multiplex PCR assay was applied. Imported from immuneACCESS, the table was reduced by TCRdb to in-frame sequences with V and J called. These copies leave out some clones; in studies compared against another copy, an unresolved V gene accounts for under half, and the cause of the remainder is not known. In this sample the table shows about 20,000 clones, approximately 86% of which occur a single time. The ten largest clones capture approximately 7.3% of the sample.

The sample in question was PBMCs, obtained after allogeneic stem cell transplant with posttransplant cyclophosphamide. These receptors originate from a female patient aged 40 to 50 who received an allogeneic stem cell transplant from a related donor, was CMV-positive, and had no GVHD. After a transplant, not all T cells may be the patient's own; some may come from the graft donor.

The chain links TRBV5-1 to TRBJ2-3; D remains unclear. Trimming cost V 0 bases and J 9 bases, with 8 bases left between them. The CDR3 runs to 12 residues. Per germline, CDR1 SGHRS and CDR2 YFSETQ. The CDR3 DNA reads as TGCGCCAGCAGCTTGGTCGTCGGGACGCAGTATTTT. Its translation: CASSLVVGTQYF.

This chain connects TRBV5-4 to TRBJ1-2, with TRBD1 matching 7 bases. The CDR3 covers 15 residues. Germline CDR1 is SGHNT and CDR2 is YYREEE (reference sequence). The V segment lost 0 bases and the J segment 4 bases; nucleotides outside the gene matches: 6. The CDR3, as DNA: TGTGCCAGCAGCTTGGCCGGGGACAGTGTCTATGGCTACACCTTC. Translation: CASSLAGDSVYGYTF.

This chain uses TRBV29-1 with TRBJ2-7, with 15 bases matching TRBD2. The CDR3 runs to 18 residues. After removal of 1 base from V and 0 bases from J, the junction contained 7 bases not matched to a gene. Per germline, CDR1 SQVTM and CDR2 ANQGSEA. For the CDR3, the DNA is TGCAGCGTTGAAGTTTGGGGACTAGCGGGAGGCCACTCCTACGAGCAGTACTTC. Amino acids: CSVEVWGLAGGHSYEQYF.

The chain has TRBV7-9 and TRBJ2-7; D is perhaps TRBD1 (5 bases). Germline CDR1 and CDR2: SEHNR and FQNEAQ (reference sequence). The CDR3 spans 14 residues. With 3 bases removed from V and 4 bases from J, the gap between germline ends came to 13 bases. Written as DNA, the CDR3 is TGTGCCAGCAGCTTCGGTCAGGGCGAGTACGAGCAGTACTTC. Translation: CASSFGQGEYEQYF.

The rearrangement joins TRBV5-6 to TRBJ2-5; TRBD2 matches at 10 bases. The CDR3 totals 15 residues. Per the germline V gene, CDR1 is SGHDT and CDR2 is YYEEEE. Unmatched junction bases numbered 13, after V lost 7 bases and J lost 7 bases. CDR3 loop: CASSEAGGLWVTQYF. The DNA for the CDR3 is TGTGCCAGCTCTGAAGCGGGAGGGCTGTGGGTGACCCAGTACTTC.

J is TRBJ2-6 and V is TRBV29-1; D possibly corresponds to TRBD1 (5 bases). Trimming took off 1 base at V and 2 bases at J, with 9 bases between the two ends. Per the germline V gene, CDR1 is SQVTM and CDR2 is ANQGSEA. The CDR3 length is 15 residues. CDR3 sequence (DNA): TGCAGCGTTGAAGTGGCACAGGCTGGGGCCAACGTCCTGACTTTC. As protein: CSVEVAQAGANVLTF. Supplemented by reference TRBV29-1 and TRBJ2-6, the full variable domain reads SAVISQKPSRDICQRGTSLTIQCQVDSQVTMMFWYRQQPGQSLTLIATANQGSEATYESGFVIDKFPISRPNLTFSTLTVSNMSPEDSSIYLCSVEVAQAGANVLTFGAGSRLTVL.

The rearrangement links TRBV7-3 to TRBJ2-1, with D perhaps matching TRBD2 (6 bases). Germline-derived CDR1 and CDR2 are SGHTA and FQGTGA. CDR3 length equals 15 residues. Trimming left V 2 bases short and J 4 bases short, with 12 bases between. The CDR3 spells CASSLVARGYNEQFF. CDR3 DNA sequence: TGTGCCAGCAGCTTAGTTGCCCGGGGGTACAATGAGCAGTTCTTC.